Listed here are 10 T cell receptor beta chains from one sample, sequenced in a study of T cell responses to AZD1222 COVID-19 vaccine. Sequencing used immunoSEQ multiplex PCR; TCRdb keeps in-frame clones, though not all of them. This sample has about 120,000 clones, with over 70% found just once. Sequences were derived from peripheral blood, sampled on day 0 of AZD1222 vaccination. The receptors come from an adult in good health.

The rearrangement links TRBV19 to TRBJ2-1; 10 bases line up with TRBD1. The CDR3 is made up of 15 amino acids. J lost 3 bases, V lost 3 bases, and 2 bases had no gene match. Germline CDR1 is LNHDA and CDR2 is SQIVND (reference sequence). CDR3 in DNA: TGTGCCAGTAGTATGGGGACAGGGGTCTACAATGAGCAGTTCTTC. Encoded protein: CASSMGTGVYNEQFF.

The V and J genes are TRBV6-5 and TRBJ1-1, with D possibly matching TRBD1 (6 bases). This CDR3 has 15 residues. V was shortened by 0 bases and J by 5 bases, with 13 bases between the two germline ends. Germline V gives CDR1 MNHEY, CDR2 SVGAGI. This chain's CDR3 is CASSYSGRGDTEAFF. DNA for the CDR3: TGTGCCAGCAGTTACTCCGGCAGGGGAGATACTGAAGCTTTCTTT.

This rearrangement joins TRBV7-9 to TRBJ2-2; 10 bases fit TRBD2. V lost 0 bases and J lost 3; bases outside the gene matches: 1. CDR1 is SEHNR and CDR2 is FQNEAQ in the germline V gene (reference sequence). CDR3 length: 16 amino acids. The CDR3: CASSLATSGYTGELFF. The CDR3 DNA reads as TGTGCCAGCAGCTTAGCGACTAGCGGGTACACCGGGGAGCTGTTTTTT.

This sequence joins TRBV30 and TRBJ2-1; no reliable D call. The V end was cut by 6 bases, the J end by 10 bases, with 16 bases between. CDR1 and CDR2 (germline): GTSNPN, SVGIG (reference sequence). This CDR3 comprises 12 residues. In DNA form, the CDR3 reads TGTGCCTGCGCCCTTTTCATCGGCGAGCAGTTCTTC. As protein: CACALFIGEQFF.

The chain uses TRBV7-8 and TRBJ2-3; unclear D gene. Trimming shortened V by 3 bases and J by 0 bases, and 7 bases separated the two germline ends. Germline V CDR1 and CDR2: SGHVS, FQNEAQ. CDR3 length: 14 residues. CDR3 region: CASSLWGSTDTQYF. CDR3 nucleotide sequence: TGTGCCAGCAGCTTGTGGGGTAGCACAGATACGCAGTATTTT.

Written as DNA, the CDR3 is TGTGCCAGCAGTTCCGTAGACGGGGTAAACTATGGCTACACCTTC. This encodes CASSSVDGVNYGYTF. V usage is TRBV6-5 and J usage is TRBJ1-2; D is unresolved. The CDR3 sequence is 15 residues long. V was pared by 4 bases and J by 2 bases, with 14 bases between. Germline loops: CDR1 MNHEY, CDR2 SVGAGI.

CDR3 residues: CASSQDGGGATDTQYF. The CDR3, as DNA: TGTGCCAGCAGCCAAGATGGGGGGGGCGCAACAGATACGCAGTATTTT. The chain has TRBV4-2 and TRBJ2-3; TRBD2 is a possible D gene (7 bases). The germline V gene has CDR1 LGHNA and CDR2 YNFKEQ. The V end lost 0 bases, the J end lost 3 bases, and 13 bases lay between the germline ends. The CDR3 covers 16 residues.

This sequence joins TRBV7-3 and TRBJ1-1; D call uncertain. V lost 0 bases and J lost 1, with 3 bases in between. This CDR3 has 13 amino acids. Germline CDR1 SGHTA, CDR2 FQGTGA. The CDR3 is CASSLTGNTEAFF. The CDR3 DNA is TGTGCCAGCAGCTTAACCGGGAACACTGAAGCTTTCTTT. Full variable domain (outside the CDR3, taken from reference TRBV7-3 and TRBJ1-1): GAGVSQTPSNKVTEKGKYVELRCDPISGHTALYWYRQSLGQGPEFLIYFQGTGAADDSGLPNDRFFAVRPEGSVSTLKIQRTERGDSAVYLCASSLTGNTEAFFGQGTRLTVV.

The chain recombines TRBV28 with TRBJ1-1; D remains unclear. V gave up 5 bases and J gave up 3 bases, with 13 bases separating them. Germline values: CDR1 MDHEN, CDR2 SYDVKM. The CDR3 totals 14 residues. CDR3 protein: CASSGKAQDTEAFF. The CDR3 region has the DNA TGTGCCAGCAGTGGGAAAGCGCAGGACACTGAAGCTTTCTTT. The full variable domain, in which reference TRBV28 and TRBJ1-1 provide the parts outside the CDR3, is DVKVTQSSRYLVKRTGEKVFLECVQDMDHENMFWYRQDPGLGLRLIYFSYDVKMKEKGDIPEGYSVSREKKERFSLILESASTNQTSMYLCASSGKAQDTEAFFGQGTRLTVV.

The chain is built from TRBV4-1 and TRBJ2-5, with D uncertain. This CDR3 is 14 amino acids long. The ends were cut back, 2 bases at V and 4 bases at J, with 11 bases in the middle. CDR1 is MGHRA, CDR2 YSYEKL, per germline. Written as DNA, the CDR3 is TGCGCCAGCAGCCAAACCCCCGAAGGAGAGACCCAGTACTTC. It specifies CASSQTPEGETQYF.